Below, 27 T cell receptor beta chains from the same sample are listed, as sequenced in a study of blood T cell repertoires in COVID-19. Clones were sequenced by immunoSEQ multiplex PCR, and TCRdb holds only the in-frame ones, with some missing. The sample includes about 95,000 clones, around 87% of them seen just once. Source material: peripheral blood. The receptors shown here come from a human donor in a cohort sampled during active COVID-19.

This chain uses TRBV30 with TRBJ1-5; D is ambiguous. V gave up 4 bases and J gave up 1 base, with 20 bases separating them. CDR3 length: 17 residues. Per germline, CDR1 GTSNPN and CDR2 SVGIG (reference sequence). CDR3 region: CAWIPKGSRPSNQPQHF. The CDR3 DNA reads as TGTGCCTGGATCCCCAAAGGTTCCAGGCCGAGCAATCAGCCCCAGCATTTT.

The V and J genes are TRBV2 and TRBJ1-5, with D possibly being TRBD1 (6 bases). The CDR3 length is 15 residues. Germline CDR1 SNHLY, CDR2 FYNNEI. V lost 5 bases and J lost 1, with 12 bases in between. Written as DNA, the CDR3 is TGTGCCAGCAGTCCCCAGGGGCTAAGCAATCAGCCCCAGCATTTT. Translation gives CASSPQGLSNQPQHF.

CDR3 nucleotides: TGTGCCAGCAGCCAAGCGGCGGGGGCCAAAAGGGATACGCAGTATTTT. Encoded protein: CASSQAAGAKRDTQYF. The rearrangement joins TRBV3-1 (or the pseudogene TRBV3-2) to TRBJ2-3; perhaps TRBD2 as D (7 bases). The CDR3 is made up of 16 amino acids. The V and J ends lost 1 base and 6 bases respectively, with 17 bases between them. Germline V gene data show CDR1 as LGHDT and CDR2 as YNNKEL (reference sequence).

J is TRBJ1-1 and V is TRBV2; D call uncertain. Trimming stripped 10 bases from V and 4 bases from J, with 25 bases between. The germline V gene encodes CDR1 SNHLY and CDR2 FYNNEI. CDR3 length: 16 residues. The CDR3 region has the DNA TGTGCCATCATCACGGAGAGGGCCGATTTCTCCACTGAAGCTTTCTTT. Translation gives CAIITERADFSTEAFF.

This sequence joins TRBV28 and TRBJ1-1; 7 bases map to TRBD1. Germline CDR1 is MDHEN and CDR2 is SYDVKM. J lost 0 bases, V lost 11 bases, and 6 bases had no gene match. The CDR3 is made up of 13 amino acids. In DNA form, the CDR3 reads TGTGCCGGCTGCAGGGGGTTGAACACTGAAGCTTTCTTT. Encoded protein: CAGCRGLNTEAFF. The full variable domain, rest sourced from reference TRBV28 and TRBJ1-1, is DVKVTQSSRYLVKRTGEKVFLECVQDMDHENMFWYRQDPGLGLRLIYFSYDVKMKEKGDIPEGYSVSREKKERFSLILESASTNQTSMYLCAGCRGLNTEAFFGQGTRLTVV.

This chain joins TRBV7-3 and TRBJ2-5; TRBD2 agrees at 7 bases. The CDR3 covers 14 residues. CDR1 and CDR2 from the germline V gene are SGHTA and FQGTGA. J gave up 4 bases and V 0 bases, and 2 bases lay outside the gene matches. This CDR3 reads CASSLTGRGETQYF. The CDR3 bases are TGTGCCAGCAGCTTAACAGGGAGGGGAGAGACCCAGTACTTC.

The J gene is TRBJ1-5, the V gene TRBV19; 10 bases agree with TRBD1. J gave up 0 bases and V 9 bases, and 20 bases lay outside the gene matches. This CDR3 has 20 amino acids. Per germline, CDR1 LNHDA and CDR2 SQIVND (reference sequence). CDR3 region: CASRLDRGMKGGSSNQPQHF. CDR3 DNA sequence: TGTGCCAGCCGACTGGACAGGGGGATGAAGGGTGGTAGTAGCAATCAGCCCCAGCATTTT.

The rearrangement joins TRBV7-6 to TRBJ2-1, with 7 bases aligning to TRBD1. Germline-derived CDR1 and CDR2 are SGHVS and FNYEAQ. The V segment lost 4 bases and the J segment 6 bases; nucleotides outside the gene matches: 12. The CDR3 covers 16 residues. CDR3 sequence reads: CASSSAADRVINEQFF. For the CDR3, the DNA is TGTGCCAGCAGCTCCGCGGCCGACAGGGTGATCAATGAGCAGTTCTTC.

In this sample, this clone turned up once. J is TRBJ2-1 and V is TRBV12-5, with 15 bases fitting TRBD2. This CDR3 region has 22 residues. Unmatched junction bases numbered 15, after V lost 3 bases and J lost 0 bases. CDR1 and CDR2 from the germline V gene are LGHNT and FRNRAP. The CDR3 loop reads CASGFITPGTSGGPSSYNEQFF. DNA of the CDR3: TGTGCTAGTGGTTTCATAACCCCCGGGACTAGCGGGGGGCCCAGCTCCTACAATGAGCAGTTCTTC.

This chain links TRBV6-5 with TRBJ2-1, with 9 bases aligning to TRBD2. The CDR3 consists of 15 residues. V lost 7 bases to trimming and J lost 9 bases; unmatched junction nucleotides: 13. Germline lookup yields CDR1 MNHEY and CDR2 SVGAGI. CDR3 sequence (DNA): TGTGCCAGCACCTCCCCGGGGACTAGCTACCGTGAGCAGTTCTTC. This sequence encodes CASTSPGTSYREQFF.

This chain connects TRBV6-5 to TRBJ1-6, with D possibly TRBD1 on 5 matching bases. The CDR3 is made up of 15 amino acids. Germline V gives CDR1 MNHEY, CDR2 SVGAGI. Trimming took 6 bases from V and 2 from J, leaving 11 bases between them. CDR3 loop: CASRASGTYNSPLHF. The CDR3, as DNA: TGTGCCAGCAGGGCCTCAGGGACCTATAATTCACCCCTCCACTTT.

The chain joins TRBV4-3 to TRBJ1-1, with D tentatively TRBD1 (5 bases). V shed 0 bases and J shed 8 bases, with 13 bases lying between them. The CDR3 is made up of 14 amino acids. Germline V gives CDR1 LGHNA, CDR2 YSLEER. The CDR3 DNA reads TGCGCCAGCAGCCAAGAGGGGCCCCTTACGGAAGCTTTCTTT. Translated, it gives CASSQEGPLTEAFF.

V is TRBV4-2 and J is TRBJ2-3; 13 nucleotides align to TRBD2. From germline, CDR1 is LGHNA and CDR2 YNFKEQ. The CDR3 loop spans 19 amino acids. With 5 bases clipped from V and 6 bases from J, the junction kept 17 bases outside the gene matches. This CDR3 reads CASSNRYDRTSGGGDTQYF. The CDR3 bases are TGTGCCAGCAGCAACCGCTACGACAGGACTAGCGGGGGCGGGGATACGCAGTATTTT.

The chain combines TRBV18 with TRBJ1-3; 8 nucleotides match TRBD1. CDR1 is KGHSH, CDR2 LQKENI, per germline. V gave up 4 bases and J gave up 4 bases; unmatched junction bases: 12. This CDR3 has 17 amino acids. The CDR3 DNA reads as TGTGCCAGCTCACAACAATGGGGACAGGTCACCGGAAACACCATATATTTT. Translated, it gives CASSQQWGQVTGNTIYF.

The rearrangement uses TRBV28 and TRBJ1-2; perhaps TRBD1 as D (5 bases). Germline CDR1 MDHEN, CDR2 SYDVKM. Trimming shortened V by 5 bases and J by 4 bases, and 17 bases separated the two germline ends. The CDR3 length is 15 residues. The CDR3 DNA is TGTGCCAGCAGTAGGAAGGGGACTGGGAGCTATGGCTACACCTTC. Amino acids: CASSRKGTGSYGYTF.

The chain uses TRBV2 and TRBJ2-7, with D possibly matching TRBD2 (6 bases). Germline CDR1 and CDR2: SNHLY and FYNNEI. The CDR3 sequence is 15 residues long. With 1 base removed from V and 2 bases from J, the gap between germline ends came to 12 bases. The CDR3 region has the DNA TGTGCCAGCAGTGAAGTAGGTAGCGGAACCTACGAGCAGTACTTC. Protein sequence: CASSEVGSGTYEQYF.

The genes are TRBV12-3 or TRBV12-4 and TRBJ1-1; D gene ambiguous. The CDR3 runs 13 residues. The V end was cut by 3 bases, the J end by 3 bases, with 8 bases between. The CDR3 spells CASSFGVHTEAFF. For the CDR3, the DNA is TGTGCCAGCAGTTTCGGGGTCCACACTGAAGCTTTCTTT.

This rearrangement joins TRBV3-1 (or the pseudogene TRBV3-2) to TRBJ1-6; no definite D call. Trimming pared 2 bases from V and 10 bases from J, leaving 9 bases between. Per germline, CDR1 LGHDT and CDR2 YNNKEL (reference sequence). The CDR3 spans 13 residues. The CDR3 loop is CASSQQLRSPLHF. The CDR3 DNA reads TGTGCCAGCAGCCAACAACTACGGTCACCCCTCCACTTT.

The chain links TRBV2 to TRBJ2-3; 7 bases match TRBD1. The CDR3 runs 13 residues. Per the germline V gene, CDR1 is SNHLY and CDR2 is FYNNEI. Losses at the gene ends were 6 bases for V and 6 bases for J; bases not matched to a gene: 6. CDR3 DNA sequence: TGTGCCAGCAGGTCCCGCAGGGGGGATACGCAGTATTTT. Its protein product is CASRSRRGDTQYF.

Only a few counts were recorded for this clone. J is TRBJ1-2 and V is TRBV7-8, with TRBD1 matching 10 bases. From germline, CDR1 is SGHVS and CDR2 FQNEAQ. This CDR3 has 16 residues. Trimming removed 5 bases from V and 2 bases from J; junction bases left unmatched: 8. The CDR3: CASSRDGTGVNYGYTF. The CDR3 coding sequence is TGTGCCAGCAGCCGGGACGGGACAGGGGTGAACTATGGCTACACCTTC.

The chain has TRBV28 and TRBJ2-6; D gene uncertain. Germline V gives CDR1 MDHEN, CDR2 SYDVKM. The CDR3 covers 13 residues. V was trimmed by 6 bases and J by 1 base, leaving 4 bases between them. The CDR3 here is CASSLSGANVLTF. The CDR3, as DNA: TGTGCCAGCAGCCTATCTGGGGCCAACGTCCTGACTTTC.

The chain couples TRBV6-4 to TRBJ2-3, with D perhaps TRBD2 (6 bases). Looked up from germline, CDR1 is MRHNA and CDR2 is SNTAGT. V dropped 0 bases and J dropped 0 bases, with 10 bases sitting between them. CDR3 length: 16 residues. CDR3 nucleotide sequence: TGTGCCAGCAGTGACTCTTCTAGCGCTAGCACAGATACGCAGTATTTT. The encoded protein is CASSDSSSASTDTQYF.

This clone was recorded only once. V is TRBV18 and J is TRBJ2-7, with no clear D. The length of the CDR3 is 13 residues. Germline CDR1 reads KGHSH; CDR2 reads LQKENI. The V gene lost 2 bases and the J gene lost 3 bases, with 8 bases spanning the gap. This chain's CDR3 is CASSPYSSYEQYF. For the CDR3, the DNA is TGTGCCAGCTCACCATACAGCAGCTACGAGCAGTACTTC.

The V and J genes are TRBV5-5 and TRBJ1-1, with a possible D match to TRBD1 (6 bases). Trimming cost V 5 bases and J 0 bases, with 14 bases left between them. The length of the CDR3 is 15 residues. CDR1 is SGHKS and CDR2 is YYEKEE in the germline V gene (reference sequence). CDR3 region: CASRRNRAVNTEAFF. The CDR3 nucleotides are TGTGCCAGCAGGCGAAACAGGGCGGTGAACACTGAAGCTTTCTTT.

This chain links TRBV19 with TRBJ1-2; 7 nucleotides line up with TRBD1. After removal of 9 bases from V and 0 bases from J, the junction contained 10 bases not matched to a gene. The germline V gene encodes CDR1 LNHDA and CDR2 SQIVND (reference sequence). This CDR3 has 15 amino acids. CDR3 residues: CASALQGSPNYGYTF. In DNA form, the CDR3 reads TGTGCCAGCGCTTTACAGGGGTCGCCTAACTATGGCTACACCTTC.

The genes are TRBV30 and TRBJ1-2; 11 nucleotides align to TRBD1. This CDR3 spans 13 amino acids. Germline loops: CDR1 GTSNPN, CDR2 SVGIG (reference sequence). With 5 bases clipped from V and 2 bases from J, the junction kept 1 base outside the gene matches. In DNA form, the CDR3 reads TGTGCCTGGGGGGACAGGGGGAACTATGGCTACACCTTC. It codes for CAWGDRGNYGYTF.

This clone has only one observation. The chain joins TRBV30 to TRBJ1-3, with 8 bases that match TRBD1. This CDR3 contains 17 residues. Germline CDR1 GTSNPN, CDR2 SVGIG (reference sequence). Trimming took 4 bases from V and 0 from J; bases not matched to a gene: 11. CDR3 bases: TGTGCCTGGATCACTCTCGCCGGGACAGGCTCTGGAAACACCATATATTTT. This codes for CAWITLAGTGSGNTIYF. Filled out from reference TRBV30 and TRBJ1-3, the complete variable domain reads SQTIHQWPATLVQPVGSPLSLECTVEGTSNPNLYWYRQAAGRGLQLLFYSVGIGQISSEVPQNLSASRPQDRQFILSSKKLLLSDSGFYLCAWITLAGTGSGNTIYFGEGSWLTVV.